Reported below is one T cell receptor (beta chain). Its antigen remains unidentified. These data originate in a study of CXCR3-negative and CXCR3-positive naive CD8 T cells. General study points: Both of the naive subsets showed about the same high diversity, but memory CD8+ cells had much less.

UMI-labeled TRB cDNA libraries were prepared by 5' RACE. TCRdb reanalyzed the 5' RACE reads, giving one entry per CDR3 protein sequence and no DNA. The repertoire table contains about 39,000 distinct CDR3 sequences. CDR1 is DFQATT and CDR2 is SNEGSKA in the germline V gene (reference sequence). The CDR3 contains 14 residues. The sequencing input was naive CXCR3- CD8+ T cells from blood. The subset was: CD45RO-CCR7+CD27+CD95- naive CD8+ T cells lacking CXCR3 (TNR3-). The receptor's source is a human donor in good health. Some clones in this sample may be carry-over from other donors' samples. V is TRBV20-1 and J is TRBJ1-1. CDR3 sequence reads: CSANSRERNTEAFF.